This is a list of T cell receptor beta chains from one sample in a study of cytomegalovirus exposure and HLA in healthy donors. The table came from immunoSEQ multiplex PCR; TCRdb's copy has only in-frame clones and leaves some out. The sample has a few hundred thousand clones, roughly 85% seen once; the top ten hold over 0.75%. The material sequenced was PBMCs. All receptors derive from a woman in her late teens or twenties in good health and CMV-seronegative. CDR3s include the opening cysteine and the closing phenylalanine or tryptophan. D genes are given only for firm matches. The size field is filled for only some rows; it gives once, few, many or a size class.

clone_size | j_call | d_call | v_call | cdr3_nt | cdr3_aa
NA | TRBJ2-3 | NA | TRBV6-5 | TGTGCCAGCAGTTATATAGCGAGAGCAGATACGCAGTATTTT | CASSYIARADTQYF
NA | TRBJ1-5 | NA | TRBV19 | TGTGCCAGTAGTATACGGGCAGGGAATCAGCCCCAGCATTTT | CASSIRAGNQPQHF
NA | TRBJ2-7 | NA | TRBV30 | TGTGCCTCGTCCCCCCTGGGACAACACGAGCAGTACTTC | CASSPLGQHEQYF
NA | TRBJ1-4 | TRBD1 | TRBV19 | TGTGCCAGTAGTATGGGAACCGGGACAGGGTGGACTAATGAAAAACTGTTTTTT | CASSMGTGTGWTNEKLFF
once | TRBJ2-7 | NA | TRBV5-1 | TGCGCCAGCAGCCACTGGACTCAGTACTCCTACGAGCAGTACTTC | CASSHWTQYSYEQYF
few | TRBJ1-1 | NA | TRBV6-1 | TGTGCCAGCAGGGCGGGCACTGAAGCTTTCTTT | CASRAGTEAFF
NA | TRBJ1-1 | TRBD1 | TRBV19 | TGTGCCAGTAGTATGACAGACAGGGGGATGAACACTGAAGCTTTCTTT | CASSMTDRGMNTEAFF
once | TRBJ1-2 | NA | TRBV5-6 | TGTGCCAGCAGCTCCCCTGGGGAGGGTGTTGTCTATGGCTACACCTTC | CASSSPGEGVVYGYTF
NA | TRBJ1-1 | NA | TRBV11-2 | TGTGCCAGCAGCTTAGGGGCAGGGGCTTGGGCTGAAGCTTTCTTT | CASSLGAGAWAEAFF
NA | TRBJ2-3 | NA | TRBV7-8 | TGTGCCAGCAGCAGCCTCGTCCGGAGGAGTGCAGATACGCAGTATTTT | CASSSLVRRSADTQYF
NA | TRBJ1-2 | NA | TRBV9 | TGTGCCAGCAGCGAGGCTGACAGGCGCCAAGGGGGTGGCTACACCTTC | CASSEADRRQGGGYTF
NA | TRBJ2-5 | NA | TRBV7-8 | TGTGCCAGCAGCACGTTAGCGATCCAAGAGACCCAGTACTTC | CASSTLAIQETQYF
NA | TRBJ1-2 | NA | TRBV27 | TGTGCCAGCACAAATAACGGGAACTATGGCTACACCTTC | CASTNNGNYGYTF
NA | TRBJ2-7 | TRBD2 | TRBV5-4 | TGTGCCAGCAGCTTGGAAGGCGGGAGATCCTACGAGCAGTACTTC | CASSLEGGRSYEQYF
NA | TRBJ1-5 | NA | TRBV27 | TGTGCCAGCAGTTTAGCACCAAGCCAGCCCCAGCATTTT | CASSLAPSQPQHF
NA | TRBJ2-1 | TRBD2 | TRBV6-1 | TGTGCCAGCAGTGAAAACGGATTGCGGCCCGGGGAGGGGAATGAGCAGTTCTTC | CASSENGLRPGEGNEQFF
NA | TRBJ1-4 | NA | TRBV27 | TGTGCCAGCTACTGGGGGGGACTGTTTTTT | CASYWGGLFF
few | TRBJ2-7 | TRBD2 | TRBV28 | TGTGCCAGCACGGGGGGCTACGAGCAGTACTTC | CASTGGYEQYF
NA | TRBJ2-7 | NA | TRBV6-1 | TGTGCCAGCAGTGAAGCGGGAGGACGAACCTACGAGCAGTACTTC | CASSEAGGRTYEQYF
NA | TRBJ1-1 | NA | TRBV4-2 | TGTGCCAGCAGCCCGACAGGCGTCATGAACACTGAAGCTTTCTTT | CASSPTGVMNTEAFF
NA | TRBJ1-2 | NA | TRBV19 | TGTGCCAGTAGTATAGGGGACTCGGACTACACCTTC | CASSIGDSDYTF
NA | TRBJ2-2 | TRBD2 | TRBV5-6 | TGTGCCAGCAGCTTAAGAAGTACGGGAGGAGGGCACGGGGAGCTGTTTTTT | CASSLRSTGGGHGELFF
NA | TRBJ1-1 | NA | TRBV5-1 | TGCGCCAGCAGCCCGGCGGGTGTTCGACGCGACACTGAAGCTTTCTTT | CASSPAGVRRDTEAFF
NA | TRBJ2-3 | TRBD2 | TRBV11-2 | TGTGCCAGCAGCCCAGCCTCAGCGGGGGTTATGACAGATACGCAGTATTTT | CASSPASAGVMTDTQYF
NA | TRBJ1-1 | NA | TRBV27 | TGTGCCAGCAGTTTATCGGGAGTGAACACTGAAGCTTTCTTT | CASSLSGVNTEAFF
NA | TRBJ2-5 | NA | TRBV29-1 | TGCAGCGTTGAAGATACAGGCCCTGTTGAGACCCAGTACTTC | CSVEDTGPVETQYF
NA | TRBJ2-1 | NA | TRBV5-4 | TGTGCCAGCAGCTTGTCGAGGACAGCCCCCAATGAGCAGTTCTTC | CASSLSRTAPNEQFF
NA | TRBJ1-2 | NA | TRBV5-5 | TGTGCCAGCAGCTTGAAAGCATCTAACTATGGCTACACCTTC | CASSLKASNYGYTF
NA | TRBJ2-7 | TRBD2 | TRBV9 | TGTGCCAGCAGCCCCCGCACTAGCGGTCGCTGGGAGCAGTACTTC | CASSPRTSGRWEQYF
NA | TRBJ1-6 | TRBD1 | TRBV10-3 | TGTGCCATCAGTGTCGGGGGACAGGGGGTTAATTCACCCCTCCACTTT | CAISVGGQGVNSPLHF
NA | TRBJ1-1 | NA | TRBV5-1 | TGCGCCAGCAGACAAGCCGGGACACTGAACACTGAAGCTTTCTTT | CASRQAGTLNTEAFF
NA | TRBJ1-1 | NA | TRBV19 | TGTGCCAGTAGCTTAACAGGTTTGCATATGAACACTGAAGCTTTCTTT | CASSLTGLHMNTEAFF
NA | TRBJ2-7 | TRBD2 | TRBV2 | TGTGCCAGCAGGAGGACTAGCGGGAGGGCCGTACTTAGCTCCTACGAGCAGTACTTC | CASRRTSGRAVLSSYEQYF
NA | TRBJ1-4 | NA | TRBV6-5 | TGTGCCAGCAGAGAGTTCGGGGGGGGTGAAAAACTGTTTTTT | CASREFGGGEKLFF
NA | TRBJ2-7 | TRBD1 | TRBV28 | TGTGCCAGCAGTTCCCGCCCGACAGGGATAGCGAGCGAGCAGTACTTC | CASSSRPTGIASEQYF
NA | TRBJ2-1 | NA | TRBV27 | TGTGCCAGCAGTTGGGGTGGGACTGCCTACAATGAGCAGTTCTTC | CASSWGGTAYNEQFF
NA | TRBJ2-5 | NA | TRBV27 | TGTGCCAGCAGTTTCTTGGGACAACCTAAGCGGGAGACCCAGTACTTC | CASSFLGQPKRETQYF
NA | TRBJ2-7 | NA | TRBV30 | TGTGCCTGTGACTCGAGTAGGTCGCAGTACTTC | CACDSSRSQYF
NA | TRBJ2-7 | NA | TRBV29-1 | TGCAGCGTTGGGGGGTTGACAGGTAAATCCTACGAGCAGTACTTC | CSVGGLTGKSYEQYF
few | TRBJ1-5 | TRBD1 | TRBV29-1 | TGCAGCGTTCTTCCTCGGGACAGAGATCAGCCCCAGCATTTT | CSVLPRDRDQPQHF
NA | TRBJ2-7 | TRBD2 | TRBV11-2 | TGTGCCAGCAGCTTTTCTAGCGGGAGGGCCGGTTCCTACGAGCAGTACTTC | CASSFSSGRAGSYEQYF
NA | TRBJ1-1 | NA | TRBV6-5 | TGTGCCAGCAGTTACAGACAGGACCTGTGGAACACTGAAGCTTTCTTT | CASSYRQDLWNTEAFF
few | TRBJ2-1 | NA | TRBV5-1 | TGCGCCAGCAGCTCCGGAGTCGACAGCAACCTCTACAATGAGCAGTTCTTC | CASSSGVDSNLYNEQFF
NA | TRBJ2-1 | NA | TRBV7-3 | TGTGCCAGCAGCTTAAACCCGCCCGCTAGCGCTAGACTTTACAATGAGCAGTTCTTC | CASSLNPPASARLYNEQFF
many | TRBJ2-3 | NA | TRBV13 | TGTGCCAGCAGCTTACACGGCGGGGACACAGATACGCAGTATTTT | CASSLHGGDTDTQYF
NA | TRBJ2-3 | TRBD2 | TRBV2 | TGTGCCAGCAGTGAGTTCACTAGCGGGATCACAGATACGCAGTATTTT | CASSEFTSGITDTQYF
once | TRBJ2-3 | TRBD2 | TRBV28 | TGTGCCAGCAGTTCTCCAGGGCCGGGAGGAGATACGCAGTATTTT | CASSSPGPGGDTQYF
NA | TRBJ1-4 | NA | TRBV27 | TGTGCCAGCAGTTTATCGAAGAGGGACATCGATGAAAAACTGTTTTTT | CASSLSKRDIDEKLFF
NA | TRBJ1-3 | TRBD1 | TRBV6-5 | TGTGCCAGCAGTCCAACAGGGGGCTCTGGAAACACCATATATTTT | CASSPTGGSGNTIYF
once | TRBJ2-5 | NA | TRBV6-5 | TGTGCCAGCAGAACTAGAGAGTGGGAGACCCAGTACTTC | CASRTREWETQYF